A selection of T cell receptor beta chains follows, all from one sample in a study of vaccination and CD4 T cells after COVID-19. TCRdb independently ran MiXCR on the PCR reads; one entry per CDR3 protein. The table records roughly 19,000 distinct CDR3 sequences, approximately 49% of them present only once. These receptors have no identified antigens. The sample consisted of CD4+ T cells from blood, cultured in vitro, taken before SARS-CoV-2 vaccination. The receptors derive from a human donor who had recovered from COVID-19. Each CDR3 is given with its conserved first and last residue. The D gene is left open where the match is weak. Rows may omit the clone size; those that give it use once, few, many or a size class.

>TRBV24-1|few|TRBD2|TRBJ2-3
TGTGCCACCAGTGGTTGGCATCCAGCGGGACTCACAGATACGCAGTATTTT
CATSGWHPAGLTDTQYF
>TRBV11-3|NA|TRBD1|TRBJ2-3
TGTGCCAGCAGCCGCGGACAGGTCGCAGATACGCAGTATTTT
CASSRGQVADTQYF
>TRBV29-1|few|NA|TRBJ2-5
TGCAGCGTCCTGCGTGGAACGGAGACCCAGTACTTC
CSVLRGTETQYF
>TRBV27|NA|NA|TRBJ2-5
TGTGCCAGCAGTTTATCGGGGACAACGACCCAGTACTTC
CASSLSGTTTQYF
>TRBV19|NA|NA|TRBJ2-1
TGTGCCAGTAGTATATTCCGGCCAGGGCTCTACAATGAGCAGTTCTTC
CASSIFRPGLYNEQFF
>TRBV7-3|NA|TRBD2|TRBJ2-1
TGTGCCAGCAGCTTAACGAAAAGCCGGGAGGGGGGTGAGCAGTTCTTC
CASSLTKSREGGEQFF
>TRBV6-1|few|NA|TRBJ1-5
TGTGCCAGCAAATCGGACAGCTTTAATAGCAATCAGCCCCAGCATTTT
CASKSDSFNSNQPQHF
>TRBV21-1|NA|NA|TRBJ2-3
TGTGCCAGCAGCAAAGCTCCAGATACGCAGTATTTT
CASSKAPDTQYF
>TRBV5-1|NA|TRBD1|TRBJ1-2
TGCGCCAGCAGCCCGGGACAGGAAAAGGTTGGGACCTTC
CASSPGQEKVGTF
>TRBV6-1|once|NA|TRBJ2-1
TGTGCCAGCAGTAGAGACAGCTCCTACAATGAGCAGTTCTTC
CASSRDSSYNEQFF
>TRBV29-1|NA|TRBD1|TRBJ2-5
TGCAGCGGGGGACAGGCCCGCCAAGAGACCCAGTACTTC
CSGGQARQETQYF
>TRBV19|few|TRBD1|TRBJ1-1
TGTGCCAGTAAGGAGGGGGCCACTGAAGCTTTCTTT
CASKEGATEAFF
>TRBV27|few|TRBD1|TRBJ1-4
TGTGCCAGCAGTTTCACAGGGGGTAATGAAAAACTGTTTTTT
CASSFTGGNEKLFF
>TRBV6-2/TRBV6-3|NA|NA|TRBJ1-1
TGTGCCAGCGGGGAATCCCACACTGAAGCTTTCTTT
CASGESHTEAFF
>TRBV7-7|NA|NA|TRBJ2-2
TGTGCCAGCAGCTTCGGACCCTCGGCCGGGGAGCTGTTTTTT
CASSFGPSAGELFF
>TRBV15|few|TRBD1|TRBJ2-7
TGTGCCACCAGCAGGTTTCACGGCCCAGGGGGCCGGTACGGCGAGCAGTACTTC
CATSRFHGPGGRYGEQYF
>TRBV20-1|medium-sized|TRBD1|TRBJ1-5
TGCAGTGCTAGAACCCAGGGACAGATCGATAGCAATCAGCCCCAGCATTTT
CSARTQGQIDSNQPQHF
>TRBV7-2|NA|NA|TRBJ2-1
TGTGCCAGCAGCTTAGTAACTGGAACGGGGGCTTACAATGAGCAGTTCTTC
CASSLVTGTGAYNEQFF
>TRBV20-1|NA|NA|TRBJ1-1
TGCAGTGCTGACCCCGCAGGGACCGTTGAAGCTTTCTTT
CSADPAGTVEAFF
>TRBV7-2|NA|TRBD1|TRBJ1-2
TGTGCCAGCAGCTTAACAGGGGGCGGGGGCTACACCTTC
CASSLTGGGGYTF
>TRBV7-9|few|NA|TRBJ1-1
TGTGCCAGCAGCTTAGAAGCCGGGACTGAAGCTTTCTTT
CASSLEAGTEAFF
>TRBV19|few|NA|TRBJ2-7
TGTGCCAGTAGTACAAAGAGCTCCTACGAGCAGTACTTC
CASSTKSSYEQYF
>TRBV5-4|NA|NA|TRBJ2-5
TGTGCCAGCAGTATAGGGGAGACCCAGTACTTC
CASSIGETQYF
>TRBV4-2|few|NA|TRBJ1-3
TGTGCCAGCAGCCAAGTCAGATTTGGAAACACCATATATTTT
CASSQVRFGNTIYF
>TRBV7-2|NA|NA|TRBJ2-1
TGTGCCAGCAGCCCAGACTTAAATGAGCAGTTCTTC
CASSPDLNEQFF
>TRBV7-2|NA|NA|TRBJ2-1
TGTGCCAGCAGCCGTGGCTACAATGAGCAGTTCTTC
CASSRGYNEQFF
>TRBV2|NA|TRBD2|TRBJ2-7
TGTGCCAGCAGTGAAGTCTCGCAAGCTAGCGGGAGTCACGAGCAGTACTTC
CASSEVSQASGSHEQYF
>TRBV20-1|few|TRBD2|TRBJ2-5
TGCAGTGCTAGAGACAGCGGGAGGGCCCCAGAGACCCAGTACTTC
CSARDSGRAPETQYF
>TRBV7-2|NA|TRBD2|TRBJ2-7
TGTGCCAGCAGCTTAGGACTAGCGGGGGACTACGAGCAGTACTTC
CASSLGLAGDYEQYF
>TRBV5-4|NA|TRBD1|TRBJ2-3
TGTGCCAGCAGCTCGACAGGGGTTATAGATACGCAGTATTTT
CASSSTGVIDTQYF
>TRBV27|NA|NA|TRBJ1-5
TGTGCCAGCAGTTTATACACCGGTCAGCCCCAGCATTTT
CASSLYTGQPQHF
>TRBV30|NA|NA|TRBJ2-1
TGTGCCTGGAGTGTAACAGCAGAGCAGTTCTTC
CAWSVTAEQFF
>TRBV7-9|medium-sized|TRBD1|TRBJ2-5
TGTGCCAGCAGCATACCGACAGGGATGGAGACCCAGTACTTC
CASSIPTGMETQYF
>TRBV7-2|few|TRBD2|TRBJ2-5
TGTGCCAGCAGCACCGCCGGCGGGGGGACCCAGTACTTC
CASSTAGGGTQYF
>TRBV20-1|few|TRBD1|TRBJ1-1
TGCAGTGCTAGGACAGGGGGGAACACTGAAGCTTTCTTT
CSARTGGNTEAFF
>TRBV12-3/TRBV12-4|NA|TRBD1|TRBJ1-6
TGTGCCAGCAGTTTAGACAGGGGGGTTAATTCACCCCTCCACTTT
CASSLDRGVNSPLHF
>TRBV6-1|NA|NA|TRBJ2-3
TGTGCCAGCTATGACAGGTTCACAGATACGCAGTATTTT
CASYDRFTDTQYF
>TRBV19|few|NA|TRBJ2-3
TGTGCCAGTAGCCAGACATATAGCACAGATACGCAGTATTTT
CASSQTYSTDTQYF